This passage covers 6 T cell receptor beta chains from one sample sequenced in a study of cytomegalovirus exposure and HLA in healthy donors. Some clones are missing from TCRdb's copy, which holds only in-frame ones; the method was immunoSEQ multiplex PCR. The sample carries around 130,000 clones, about 90% recorded once. The specimen was PBMCs. These receptors were taken from a man in his thirties or forties in good health and CMV-seronegative.

The chain joins TRBV4-3 to TRBJ2-7; 7 nucleotides line up with TRBD1. The CDR3 loop spans 17 amino acids. Germline lookup yields CDR1 LGHNA and CDR2 YSLEER. V lost 0 bases and J lost 2; bases outside the gene matches: 10. The CDR3 loop is CASSQDRIRDSAYEQYF. The CDR3 nucleotides are TGCGCCAGCAGCCAAGATCGGATTCGGGACAGTGCCTACGAGCAGTACTTC.

This chain links TRBV19 with TRBJ2-5; maybe TRBD1 (6 bases). Per the germline V gene, CDR1 is LNHDA and CDR2 is SQIVND (reference sequence). V was shortened by 7 bases and J by 2 bases, with 11 bases between the two germline ends. CDR3 size: 13 residues. DNA of the CDR3: TGTGCCAGTACACCGGGACAACAAGAGACCCAGTACTTC. Translated: CASTPGQQETQYF.

The chain is built from TRBV5-4 and TRBJ2-3, with TRBD2 matching 12 bases. Germline assignment: CDR1 SGHNT and CDR2 YYREEE (reference sequence). The V gene end was trimmed by 3 bases and the J gene end by 6 bases; junction bases not matched to a gene: 8. The CDR3 spans 16 residues. CDR3 sequence: CASSSQGLAGRDTQYF. CDR3 bases: TGTGCCAGCAGCTCACAAGGACTAGCGGGGCGCGATACGCAGTATTTT.

The chain is built from TRBV28 and TRBJ1-5; 12 bases fit TRBD1. The CDR3 is made up of 20 amino acids. V dropped 3 bases and J dropped 1; count of bases not matched to a gene: 13. CDR1 MDHEN and CDR2 SYDVKM come from the germline V gene. The CDR3 coding sequence is TGTGCCAGCAGTTTCGACAGGGGACAGGGGGCCTTCAACAGCAATCAGCCCCAGCATTTT. Translating it yields CASSFDRGQGAFNSNQPQHF. Filled out from reference TRBV28 and TRBJ1-5, the complete variable domain reads DVKVTQSSRYLVKRTGEKVFLECVQDMDHENMFWYRQDPGLGLRLIYFSYDVKMKEKGDIPEGYSVSREKKERFSLILESASTNQTSMYLCASSFDRGQGAFNSNQPQHFGDGTRLSIL.

V usage is TRBV4-1 and J usage is TRBJ2-7; D may be TRBD1 (6 bases). Trimming cost V 0 bases and J 2 bases, with 11 bases left between them. This CDR3 has 15 amino acids. Germline lookup yields CDR1 MGHRA and CDR2 YSYEKL. CDR3 sequence: CASSQERTVTYEQYF. In DNA form, the CDR3 reads TGCGCCAGCAGCCAAGAGAGGACAGTTACCTACGAGCAGTACTTC.

The chain has TRBV6-6 and TRBJ2-7, with unresolved D. The CDR3 is 13 residues long. Germline V lookup: CDR1 MNHNY, CDR2 SVGAGI (reference sequence). Trimming left V 4 bases short and J 3 bases short, with 10 bases between. The CDR3 DNA reads as TGTGCCAGCAGTTTCGGTGCCCTCTACGAGCAGTACTTC. Translated, it gives CASSFGALYEQYF.